This section outlines one TCR beta chain sequence together with its context. Its antigen is unidentified. The junction had 8 bases not matched to a gene; V was cut back by 4 bases and J by 6 bases. There are 16 residues in the CDR3. Germline CDR1 reads MNHEY; CDR2 reads SMNVEV (reference sequence). The source of the sample is a study of T cell repertoires in cytomegalovirus infection. Study-level information: Both recently identified HLA-C-restricted and well-studied HLA-B-restricted CMV epitopes were used in the study. Carrying CMV and the relevant HLA type showed in public TCR beta signatures.

TCRdb re-called the reads with MiXCR, one entry per CDR3 protein. Of roughly 990,000 distinct CDR3 sequences in the sample, roughly 31% were seen once. Study observations and caveats: HLA-C-restricted, CMV-specific TCR beta clonotypes were dominant ex vivo.

The clonotype was recovered from a human donor in good health (CMV status not recorded). Some clones in this sample may be carry-over from other donors' samples. The sample in question was cultured CD8+ T cells from PBMCs, obtained from culture after CMV antigen stimulation. This chain uses TRBV27 with TRBJ2-1, with TRBD1 identical over 11 bases. CDR3 sequence: CASSSPGTGGRNEQFF. The CDR3 DNA sequence: TGTGCCAGCAGTTCCCCGGGGACAGGGGGGCGCAATGAGCAGTTCTTC.